This T cell receptor (beta chain) was sequenced in a study of OX40 agonist ivuxolimab in advanced cancers. Repertoires were generated with immunoSEQ multiplex PCR, while TCRdb's copy carries only in-frame clones and drops some. The data hold about 88,000 clones, with about 86% observed a single time. This specimen was CD4+ or CD8+ T cells sorted from blood, taken in a trial of the OX40 agonist ivuxolimab. The sequence was collected from an adult with an advanced solid tumor such as melanoma, head and neck, liver or kidney cancer.

This CDR3 reads CASSVALDLSYNEQFF. The CDR3 nucleotides read TGTGCCAGCAGCGTAGCTTTGGACCTCTCCTACAATGAGCAGTTCTTC. J is TRBJ2-1 and V is TRBV9; no clear D gene. Germline CDR1 and CDR2: SGDLS and YYNGEE. The length of the CDR3 is 16 residues. V lost 0 bases and J 0 bases, leaving 10 bases between the germline ends.